The 5 T cell receptor beta chains in this list originate from one sample, sequenced in a study of HIV-infected patients and healthy controls (dated by TCRdb to between 2014 and 2016). Whole blood was used without fractionating the cells, so the repertoire represented all peripheral T cells without sorting. Receptors were amplified or captured by 5' RACE. TCRdb shows the sequencer as Illumina MiSeq. Using SuperScript III with primers targeting the alpha and beta constant regions, about 520 ng of RNA was reverse transcribed. Alpha and beta chain libraries were generated separately via chain-specific third strand synthesis with multiplexing indices. TCRdb trimmed the raw reads at Q25, called clones with MiXCR and kept productive beta chains. Every CDR3 protein is listed once, alongside the most common genes and DNA of its rows. In this sample the table shows around 18,000 distinct CDR3 sequences, 10% of which occur a single time. The ten largest clones take up under 3.5% of the sample.

Material for sequencing was blood. These receptors all come from an adult in good health.

This clonotype came up many times. The CDR3 region has the DNA TGTGCCGCTGGGACTAGCGGGCTGAGCTCCTACAATGAGCAGTTCTTC. It specifies CAAGTSGLSSYNEQFF. The chain joins TRBV6-6 to TRBJ2-1; TRBD2 matches at 12 bases. The V gene end was trimmed by 11 bases and the J gene end by 0 bases; junction bases not matched to a gene: 8. The CDR3 consists of 16 residues. Germline assignment: CDR1 MNHNY and CDR2 SVGAGI (reference sequence).

By share of the sample, this clonotype is medium-sized. This rearrangement joins TRBV7-2 to TRBJ2-1, with TRBD1 matching 9 bases. The CDR3 runs 15 residues. After removal of 4 bases from V and 4 bases from J, the junction contained 5 bases not matched to a gene. Looked up from germline, CDR1 is SGHTA and CDR2 is FQGNSA. The CDR3 region is CASSSGTGPYNEQFF. The CDR3 DNA follows: TGTGCCAGCAGCTCCGGGACAGGGCCTTACAATGAGCAGTTCTTC.

There are a few counts of this clonotype. This chain connects TRBV20-1 to TRBJ2-5; tentatively, D is TRBD1 (7 bases). V lost 3 bases and J lost 3, with 14 bases in between. This CDR3 region has 14 residues. Looked up from germline, CDR1 is DFQATT and CDR2 is SNEGSKA (reference sequence). In DNA, the CDR3 is TGCAGTGCTAGGTGGGGGGACAGAGAAGAGACCCAGTACTTC. Translation gives CSARWGDREETQYF.

The chain carries TRBV7-2 and TRBJ2-3; D not certain. Per germline, CDR1 SGHTA and CDR2 FQGNSA. V lost 5 bases and J 2 bases, leaving 8 bases between the germline ends. The CDR3 has 13 residues. CDR3 nucleotides: TGTGCCAGCAGCCCACAACACACAGATACGCAGTATTTT. Protein sequence: CASSPQHTDTQYF.

This clonotype was picked up a small number of times. The chain is built from TRBV6-2 or TRBV6-3 and TRBJ1-1; D may be TRBD1 (5 bases). Trimming cost V 2 bases and J 8 bases, with 9 bases left between them. This CDR3 is 12 amino acids long. Per germline, CDR1 MNHEY and CDR2 SVGEGT. As DNA, the CDR3 is TGTGCCAGCAGTTACGAGGGGCCCGAAGCTTTCTTT. Its translation is CASSYEGPEAFF.